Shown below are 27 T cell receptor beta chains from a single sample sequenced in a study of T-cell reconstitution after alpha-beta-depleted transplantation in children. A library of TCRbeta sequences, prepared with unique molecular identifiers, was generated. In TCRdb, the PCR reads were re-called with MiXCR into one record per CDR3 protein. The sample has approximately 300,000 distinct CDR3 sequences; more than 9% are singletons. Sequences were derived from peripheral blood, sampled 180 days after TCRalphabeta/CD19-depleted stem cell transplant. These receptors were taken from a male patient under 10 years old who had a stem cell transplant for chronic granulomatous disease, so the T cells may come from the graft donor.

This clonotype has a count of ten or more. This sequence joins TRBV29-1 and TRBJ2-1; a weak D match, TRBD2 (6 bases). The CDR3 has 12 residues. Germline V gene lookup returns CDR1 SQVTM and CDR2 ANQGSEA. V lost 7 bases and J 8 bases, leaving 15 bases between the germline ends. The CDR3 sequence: CSGRGSVYEQFF. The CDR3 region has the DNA TGCAGCGGACGGGGGAGCGTCTATGAGCAGTTCTTC.

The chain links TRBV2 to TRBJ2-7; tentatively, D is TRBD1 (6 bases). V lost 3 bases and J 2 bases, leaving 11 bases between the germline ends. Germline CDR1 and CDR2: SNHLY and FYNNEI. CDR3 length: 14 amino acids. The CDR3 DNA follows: TGTGCCAGCAGTGATGGACAGAGTACCTACGAGCAGTACTTC. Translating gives CASSDGQSTYEQYF.

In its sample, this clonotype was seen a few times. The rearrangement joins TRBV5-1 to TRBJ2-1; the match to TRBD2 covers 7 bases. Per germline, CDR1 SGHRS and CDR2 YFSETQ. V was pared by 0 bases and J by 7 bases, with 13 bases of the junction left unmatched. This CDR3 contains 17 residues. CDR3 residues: CASSLAKTIAGANEQFF. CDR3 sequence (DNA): TGCGCCAGCAGCTTGGCAAAAACAATAGCGGGCGCGAATGAGCAGTTCTTC.

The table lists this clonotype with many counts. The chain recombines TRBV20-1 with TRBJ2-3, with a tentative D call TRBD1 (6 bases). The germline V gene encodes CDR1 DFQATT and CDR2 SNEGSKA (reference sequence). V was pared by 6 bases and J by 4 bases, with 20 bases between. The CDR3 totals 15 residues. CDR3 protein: CSAVPGHSSSDTQYF. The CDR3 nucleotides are TGCAGTGCCGTGCCGGGACACTCGTCCTCAGATACGCAGTATTTT.

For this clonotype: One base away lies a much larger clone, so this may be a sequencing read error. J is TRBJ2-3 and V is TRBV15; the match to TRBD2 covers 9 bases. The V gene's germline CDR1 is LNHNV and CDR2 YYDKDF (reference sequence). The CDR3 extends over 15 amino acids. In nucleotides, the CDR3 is TGTGCCACCAGCAGAGTTAGCGGGAGCACAGATACGCAGTCTTTT. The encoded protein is CATSRVSGSTDTQSF. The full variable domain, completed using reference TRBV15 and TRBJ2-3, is DAMVIQNPRYQVTQFGKPVTLSCSQTLNHNVMYWYQQKSSQAPKLLFHYYDKDFNNEADTPDNFQSRRPNTSFCFLDIRSPGLGDTAMYLCATSRVSGSTDTQSFGPGTRLTVL.

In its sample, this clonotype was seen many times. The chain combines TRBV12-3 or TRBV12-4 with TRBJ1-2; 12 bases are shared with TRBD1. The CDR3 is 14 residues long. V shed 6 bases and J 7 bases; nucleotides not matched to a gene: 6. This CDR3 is CASRPGQGAGGYTF. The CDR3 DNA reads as TGTGCCAGCAGGCCGGGACAGGGGGCGGGTGGCTACACCTTC.

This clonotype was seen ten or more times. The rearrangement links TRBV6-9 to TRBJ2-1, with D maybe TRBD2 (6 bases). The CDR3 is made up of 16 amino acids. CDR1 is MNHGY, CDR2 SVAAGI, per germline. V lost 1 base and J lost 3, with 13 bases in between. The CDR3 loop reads CASSYCLLAVYNEQFF. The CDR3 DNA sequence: TGTGCCAGCAGTTATTGTTTATTAGCGGTCTACAATGAGCAGTTCTTC.

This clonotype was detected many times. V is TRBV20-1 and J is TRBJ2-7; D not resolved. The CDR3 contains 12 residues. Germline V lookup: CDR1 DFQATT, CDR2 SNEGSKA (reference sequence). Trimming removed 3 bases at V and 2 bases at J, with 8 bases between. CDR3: CSASVGTYEQYF. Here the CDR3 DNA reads TGCAGTGCTAGTGTAGGGACCTACGAGCAGTACTTC.

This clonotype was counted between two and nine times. The CDR3 DNA reads as TGTGCCTGGAGGGAGGGTCGAGGTCTCCAGAACACTGAAGCTTTCTTT. This translates into CAWREGRGLQNTEAFF. The chain links TRBV30 to TRBJ1-1, with D uncertain. This CDR3 comprises 16 residues. Germline CDR1 GTSNPN, CDR2 SVGIG (reference sequence). V was clipped by 3 bases and J by 1 base, with 18 bases between them.

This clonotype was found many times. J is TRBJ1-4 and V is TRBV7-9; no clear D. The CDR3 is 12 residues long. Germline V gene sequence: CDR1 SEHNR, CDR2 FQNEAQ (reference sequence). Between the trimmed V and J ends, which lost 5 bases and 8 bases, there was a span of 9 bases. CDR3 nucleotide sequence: TGTGCCAGCAGCGCCGTGAGCGAAAAACTGTTTTTT. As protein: CASSAVSEKLFF.

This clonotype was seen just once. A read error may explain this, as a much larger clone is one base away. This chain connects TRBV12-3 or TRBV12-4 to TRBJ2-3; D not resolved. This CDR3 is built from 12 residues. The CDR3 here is CASSFDSATHYF. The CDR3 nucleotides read TGTGCCAGCAGTTTCGACTCTGCTACGCATTATTTT.

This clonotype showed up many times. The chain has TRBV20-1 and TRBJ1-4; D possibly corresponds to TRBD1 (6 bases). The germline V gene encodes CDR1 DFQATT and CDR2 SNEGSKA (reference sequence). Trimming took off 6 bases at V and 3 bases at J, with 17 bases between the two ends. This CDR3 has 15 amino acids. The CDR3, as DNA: TGCAGTGCCTTGCAACACAGGGTATCTAATGAAAAACTGTTTTTT. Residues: CSALQHRVSNEKLFF.

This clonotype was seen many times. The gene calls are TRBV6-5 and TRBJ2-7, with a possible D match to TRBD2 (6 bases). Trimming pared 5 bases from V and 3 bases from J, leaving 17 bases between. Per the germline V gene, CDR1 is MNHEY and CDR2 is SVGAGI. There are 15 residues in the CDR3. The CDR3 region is CASSNLKRANYEQYF. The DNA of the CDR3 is TGTGCCAGCAGTAACCTGAAGCGGGCCAACTACGAGCAGTACTTC.

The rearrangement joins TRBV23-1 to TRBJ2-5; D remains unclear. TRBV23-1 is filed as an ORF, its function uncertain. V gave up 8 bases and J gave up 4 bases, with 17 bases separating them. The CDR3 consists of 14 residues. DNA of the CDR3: TGCGCCAGCCCTACTCCCAGCCGCGGAGAGACCCAGTACTTC. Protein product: CASPTPSRGETQYF.

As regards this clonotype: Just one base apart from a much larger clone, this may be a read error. The DNA of the CDR3 is TGCAGTGCTAGGGTTACGGGGCTTAGAGATCAGCCCCAGCATTTT. It yields the protein CSARVTGLRDQPQHF. The chain uses TRBV20-1 and TRBJ1-5; maybe TRBD1 (5 bases). CDR3 length: 15 amino acids. Germline V gene lookup returns CDR1 DFQATT and CDR2 SNEGSKA (reference sequence). With 3 bases removed from V and 5 bases from J, the gap between germline ends came to 17 bases.

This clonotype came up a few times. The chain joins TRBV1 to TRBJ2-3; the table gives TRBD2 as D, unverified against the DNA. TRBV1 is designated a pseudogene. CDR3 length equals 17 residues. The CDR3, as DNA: TGCACCAGCAGCCAAAGACTAGCGGGGGGCAGCACAGATACGCAGTATTTT. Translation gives CTSSQRLAGGSTDTQYF.

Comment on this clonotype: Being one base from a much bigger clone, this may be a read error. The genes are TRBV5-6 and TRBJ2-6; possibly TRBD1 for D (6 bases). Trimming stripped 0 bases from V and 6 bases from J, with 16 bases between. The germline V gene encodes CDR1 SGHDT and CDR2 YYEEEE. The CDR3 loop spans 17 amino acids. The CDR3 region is CASSLVTSGVEANVLTF. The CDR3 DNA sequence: TGTGCCAGCAGCTTGGTTACATCAGGGGTTGAGGCCAACGTCCTGACTTTC.

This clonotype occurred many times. CDR3 sequence reads: CASSLEGGNMETQYF. CDR3 coding DNA: TGTGCCAGCAGCTTAGAGGGAGGCAACATGGAGACCCAGTACTTC. The V and J genes are TRBV7-2 and TRBJ2-5; D perhaps matches TRBD2 (6 bases). The germline V and J ends were trimmed by 1 base and 5 bases, with 14 bases remaining between them. The CDR3 length is 15 residues. CDR1 is SGHTA and CDR2 is FQGNSA in the germline V gene.

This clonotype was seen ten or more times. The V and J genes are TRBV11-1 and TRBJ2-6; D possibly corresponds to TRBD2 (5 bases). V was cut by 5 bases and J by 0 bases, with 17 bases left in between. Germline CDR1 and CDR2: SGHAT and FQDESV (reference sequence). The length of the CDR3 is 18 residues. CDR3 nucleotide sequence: TGTGCCAGCAGCACCCCGAGGGCTATCTACTCTGGGGCCAACGTCCTGACTTTC. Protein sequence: CASSTPRAIYSGANVLTF.

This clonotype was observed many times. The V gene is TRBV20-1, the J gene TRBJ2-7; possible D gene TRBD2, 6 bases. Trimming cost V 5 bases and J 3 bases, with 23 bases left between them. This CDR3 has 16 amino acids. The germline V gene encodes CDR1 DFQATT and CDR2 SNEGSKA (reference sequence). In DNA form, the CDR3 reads TGCAGTGCTCACGGTGATACGGGCGGGATTGTCTACGAGCAGTACTTC. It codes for CSAHGDTGGIVYEQYF.

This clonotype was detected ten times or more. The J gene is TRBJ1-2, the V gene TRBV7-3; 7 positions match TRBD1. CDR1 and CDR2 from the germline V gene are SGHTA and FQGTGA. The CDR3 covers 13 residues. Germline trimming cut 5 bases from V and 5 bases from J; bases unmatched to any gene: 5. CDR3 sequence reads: CASSPQTGYGYTF. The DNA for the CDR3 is TGTGCCAGCAGCCCTCAGACAGGGTATGGCTACACCTTC.

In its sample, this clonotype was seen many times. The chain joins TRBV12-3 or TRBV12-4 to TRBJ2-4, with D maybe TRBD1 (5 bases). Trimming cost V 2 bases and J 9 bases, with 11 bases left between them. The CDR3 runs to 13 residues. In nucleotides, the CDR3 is TGTGCCAGCAGTTTATCAGTAGGGGTCATTCAGTACTTC. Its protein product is CASSLSVGVIQYF.

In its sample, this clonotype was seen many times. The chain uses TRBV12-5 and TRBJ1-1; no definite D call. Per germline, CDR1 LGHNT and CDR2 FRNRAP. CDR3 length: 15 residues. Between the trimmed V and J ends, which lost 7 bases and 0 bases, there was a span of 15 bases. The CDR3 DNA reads TGTGCTAGTGCCCTTTCGGAGAGAATGAACACTGAAGCTTTCTTT. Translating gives CASALSERMNTEAFF.

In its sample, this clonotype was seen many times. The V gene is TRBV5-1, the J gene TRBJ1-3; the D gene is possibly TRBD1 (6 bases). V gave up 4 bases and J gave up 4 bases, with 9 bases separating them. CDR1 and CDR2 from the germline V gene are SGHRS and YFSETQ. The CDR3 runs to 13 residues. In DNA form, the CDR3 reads TGCGCCAGCAGCCGGGACACAGGAAACACCATATATTTT. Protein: CASSRDTGNTIYF.

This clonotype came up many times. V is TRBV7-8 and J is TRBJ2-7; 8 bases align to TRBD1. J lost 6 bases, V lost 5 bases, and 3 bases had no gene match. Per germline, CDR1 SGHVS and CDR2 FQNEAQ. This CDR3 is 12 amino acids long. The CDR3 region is CASSTTGGEQYF. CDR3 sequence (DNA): TGTGCCAGCAGCACCACAGGGGGCGAGCAGTACTTC.

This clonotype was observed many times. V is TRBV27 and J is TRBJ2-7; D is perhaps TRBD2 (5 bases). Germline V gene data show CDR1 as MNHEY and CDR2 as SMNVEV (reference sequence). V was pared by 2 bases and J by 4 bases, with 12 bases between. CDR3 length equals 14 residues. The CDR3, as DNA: TGTGCCAGCAGTTTAATGGTGGGAGCTTACGAGCAGTACTTC. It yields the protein CASSLMVGAYEQYF.

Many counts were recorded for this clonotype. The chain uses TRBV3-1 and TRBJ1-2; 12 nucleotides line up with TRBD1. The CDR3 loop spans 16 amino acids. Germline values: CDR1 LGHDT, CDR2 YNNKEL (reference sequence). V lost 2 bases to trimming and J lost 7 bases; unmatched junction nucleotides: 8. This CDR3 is CASSQRPGQGASGYTF. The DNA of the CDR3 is TGTGCCAGCAGCCAAAGGCCGGGACAGGGGGCTAGTGGCTACACCTTC.